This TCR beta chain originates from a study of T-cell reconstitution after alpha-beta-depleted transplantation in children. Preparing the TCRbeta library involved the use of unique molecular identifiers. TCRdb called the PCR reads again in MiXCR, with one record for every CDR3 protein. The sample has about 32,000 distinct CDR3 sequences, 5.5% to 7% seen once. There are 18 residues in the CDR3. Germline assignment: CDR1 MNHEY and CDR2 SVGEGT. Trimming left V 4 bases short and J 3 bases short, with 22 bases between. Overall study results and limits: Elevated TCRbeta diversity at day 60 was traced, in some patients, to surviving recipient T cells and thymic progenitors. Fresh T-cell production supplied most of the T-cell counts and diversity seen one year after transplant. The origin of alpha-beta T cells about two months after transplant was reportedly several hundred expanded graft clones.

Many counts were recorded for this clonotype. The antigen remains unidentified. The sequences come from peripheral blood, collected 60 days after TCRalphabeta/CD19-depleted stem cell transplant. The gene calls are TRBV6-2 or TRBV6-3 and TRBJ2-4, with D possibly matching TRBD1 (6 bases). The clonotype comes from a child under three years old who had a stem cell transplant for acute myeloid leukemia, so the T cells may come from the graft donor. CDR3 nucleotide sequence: TGTGCCAGCAGTTGGGATCGGACAGATCCTCAAGTCAAAAACATTCAGTACTTC. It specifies CASSWDRTDPQVKNIQYF.